This T cell receptor (beta chain) came from a study of CD8 T cells in ankylosing spondylitis. Quantitative barcoded 5'-RACE was used to prepare TCR beta libraries. TCRdb called the 5' RACE reads again in MiXCR, with one record for every CDR3 protein. The sample yields approximately 400,000 distinct CDR3 sequences, about 25% seen once. General study points: Some motif variants had been reported before (in reactive arthritis synovial fluid and blood). A CD8+ phenotype characterized the disease-linked clones, which were relatively rare in peripheral blood. Eight highly homologous variants made up a TCR beta motif, and this motif appeared characteristic of ankylosing spondylitis blood. According to the report, clones linked to the disease were significantly enriched in matched synovial fluid samples taken from ankylosing spondylitis patients.

Details on this clonotype: Its target is unknown.

The CDR3 is 13 amino acids. V dropped 4 bases and J dropped 7; count of bases not matched to a gene: 2. Germline CDR1 and CDR2: SGHRS and YFSETQ. The source of this sequence is a male donor with ankylosing spondylitis. The V and J genes are TRBV5-1 and TRBJ2-1, with 10 bases identical to TRBD2. Sequencing was done on a sample of blood, either unsorted or a sorted T cell fraction (not recorded which). DNA for the CDR3: TGCGCCAGCAGCGGGACTAGCGTAAATGAGCAGTTCTTC. Residues: CASSGTSVNEQFF.